These 23 T cell receptor beta chains were all obtained from the same sample, sequenced in a study of T cell repertoires in cytomegalovirus infection. Antigens of these TCRs are unknown. TCRdb reprocessed the reads via MiXCR and lists one record per CDR3 protein. This sample has roughly 730,000 distinct CDR3 sequences, with roughly a third found just once. The sequenced sample was cultured PBMCs, obtained from culture after CMV antigen stimulation. Every receptor here comes from a human donor in good health (CMV status not recorded). Some clones in this sample may be carry-over from other donors' samples.

The rearrangement uses TRBV25-1 and TRBJ2-1, with a tentative D call TRBD2 (6 bases). V was shortened by 3 bases and J by 5 bases, with 17 bases between the two germline ends. CDR1 is MGHDK and CDR2 is SYGVNS in the germline V gene. This CDR3 comprises 16 residues. The CDR3 nucleotides are TGTGCCAGCAGTGACCCGGCGGGGAGGTTCCACAATGAGCAGTTCTTC. The encoded protein is CASSDPAGRFHNEQFF.

The genes are TRBV7-2 and TRBJ2-1, with D possibly TRBD1 on 5 matching bases. The CDR3 runs 14 residues. Per germline, CDR1 SGHTA and CDR2 FQGNSA. Trimming took off 5 bases at V and 2 bases at J, with 10 bases between the two ends. CDR3 sequence: CASSIGHPYNEQFF. As DNA, the CDR3 is TGTGCCAGCAGCATCGGACACCCCTACAATGAGCAGTTCTTC.

This clonotype was seen many times. The rearrangement uses TRBV7-2 and TRBJ1-5; D call uncertain. Germline CDR1 reads SGHTA; CDR2 reads FQGNSA. Trimming took off 1 base at V and 5 bases at J, with 9 bases between the two ends. The CDR3 contains 14 residues. In DNA form, the CDR3 reads TGTGCCAGCAGCTTAGTTAGCGGTGATCAGCCCCAGCATTTT. Translation gives CASSLVSGDQPQHF.

This clonotype was counted many times. J is TRBJ2-7 and V is TRBV7-2; 10 bases line up with TRBD2. Looked up from germline, CDR1 is SGHTA and CDR2 is FQGNSA. With 2 bases clipped from V and 9 bases from J, the junction kept 10 bases outside the gene matches. This CDR3 region has 15 residues. The CDR3: CASSLLGSGRARQYF. The CDR3, as DNA: TGTGCCAGCAGCTTACTGGGGAGCGGGAGGGCTCGGCAGTACTTC.

The CDR3 region has the DNA TGTGCCAGCAGTGCCGGGGCCCAGGGGGAAAAACTGTTTTTT. It specifies CASSAGAQGEKLFF. V and J are TRBV2 and TRBJ1-4; possible D gene TRBD1, 6 bases. The length of the CDR3 is 14 residues. Germline V gene lookup returns CDR1 SNHLY and CDR2 FYNNEI. The V end was cut by 4 bases, the J end by 8 bases, with 14 bases between.

This chain connects TRBV6-1 to TRBJ2-7; 8 bases align to TRBD1. Trimming took 2 bases from V and 3 from J; bases not matched to a gene: 6. Germline CDR1 and CDR2: MNHNS and SASEGT. CDR3 length: 15 amino acids. The CDR3 DNA sequence: TGTGCCAGCAGTGAAAGGACAGGGTACGGCTACGAGCAGTACTTC. Its protein is CASSERTGYGYEQYF.

On this clonotype: This may arise from a read error, as a much more abundant clone is one base away. The chain carries TRBV7-2 and TRBJ2-5; 11 bases line up with TRBD2. This CDR3 is 16 amino acids long. Germline V lookup: CDR1 SGHTA, CDR2 FQGNSA. The CDR3 spells CASKRGSGRATETLYF. CDR3 DNA sequence: TGTGCCAGCAAGAGGGGTAGCGGGAGGGCGACTGAGACCCTGTACTTC.

The V call is TRBV7-6, the J call TRBJ2-5, with D perhaps TRBD1 (6 bases). In germline, CDR1 is SGHVS, CDR2 FNYEAQ. There are 13 residues in the CDR3. CDR3: CAIRTASSGTQYF. CDR3 sequence (DNA): TGTGCTATCCGGACAGCCAGTTCAGGGACCCAGTACTTC. Full variable domain (rest looked up from reference TRBV7-6 and TRBJ2-5): GAGVSQSPRYKVTKRGQDVALRCDPISGHVSLYWYRQALGQGPEFLTYFNYEAQQDKSGLPNDRFSAERPEGSISTLTIQRTEQRDSAMYRCAIRTASSGTQYFGPGTRLLVL.

This clonotype was recorded a few times. This chain links TRBV7-2 with TRBJ1-1; D not resolved. The CDR3 runs to 15 residues. Trimming shortened V by 0 bases and J by 6 bases, and 14 bases separated the two germline ends. Germline V gives CDR1 SGHTA, CDR2 FQGNSA. In DNA, the CDR3 is TGTGCCAGCAGCTTAGCTCTGTTCGGCAGCCCTGAAGCTTTCTTT. Its translation: CASSLALFGSPEAFF. The whole variable domain, filled in from reference TRBV7-2 and TRBJ1-1, reads GAGVSQSPSNKVTEKGKDVELRCDPISGHTALYWYRQSLGQGLEFLIYFQGNSAPDKSGLPSDRFSAERTGGSVSTLTIQRTQQEDSAVYLCASSLALFGSPEAFFGQGTRLTVV.

CDR3 in amino acids: CASTLGGLAYIQYF. CDR3 bases: TGTGCCAGCACTCTTGGGGGACTAGCATACATTCAGTACTTC. This chain connects TRBV12-3 or TRBV12-4 to TRBJ2-4, with 9 bases lining up with TRBD2. The ends lost 7 bases at V and 8 bases at J; junction bases unmatched: 9. The CDR3 has 14 residues.

V and J are TRBV7-2 and TRBJ1-1; D unresolved. In germline, CDR1 is SGHTA, CDR2 FQGNSA. The V end was cut by 1 base, the J end by 8 bases, with 11 bases between. CDR3 length: 13 residues. CDR3 nucleotides: TGTGCCAGCAGCTTAGAGGTAGGGCTAGAAGCTTTCTTT. This codes for CASSLEVGLEAFF.

The chain links TRBV4-1 to TRBJ2-4, with D hard to call. The CDR3 extends over 15 amino acids. Trimming removed 4 bases from V and 0 bases from J, with 10 bases in between. The V gene's germline CDR1 is MGHRA and CDR2 YSYEKL. The CDR3, as DNA: TGCGCCAGCAGCCTAACCATGGTAGCCAAAAACATTCAGTACTTC. It encodes CASSLTMVAKNIQYF.

The V gene is TRBV5-1, the J gene TRBJ1-1; weak D call: TRBD1 (5 bases). CDR3 length equals 15 residues. Germline CDR1 reads SGHRS; CDR2 reads YFSETQ. The V end lost 4 bases, the J end lost 1 base, and 14 bases lay between the germline ends. Here the CDR3 DNA reads TGCGCCAGCAGCGCGGGGGACCTCGGGAACACTGAAGCTTTCTTT. It specifies CASSAGDLGNTEAFF. Supplemented by reference TRBV5-1 and TRBJ1-1, the full variable domain reads KAGVTQTPRYLIKTRGQQVTLSCSPISGHRSVSWYQQTPGQGLQFLFEYFSETQRNKGNFPGRFSGRQFSNSRSEMNVSTLELGDSALYLCASSAGDLGNTEAFFGQGTRLTVV.

This clonotype was seen a few times. The chain is built from TRBV2 and TRBJ1-1; D gene uncertain. The V gene's germline CDR1 is SNHLY and CDR2 FYNNEI. The CDR3 runs to 14 residues. V lost 1 base and J lost 4, with 10 bases in between. The CDR3 reads CASSEEAGATEAFF. Written as DNA, the CDR3 is TGTGCCAGCAGTGAAGAGGCGGGAGCCACTGAAGCTTTCTTT.

This clonotype was observed many times. The chain uses TRBV7-2 and TRBJ1-3; D unresolved. Trimming left V 2 bases short and J 2 bases short, with 13 bases between. Looked up from germline, CDR1 is SGHTA and CDR2 is FQGNSA. This CDR3 region has 16 residues. The CDR3 DNA sequence: TGTGCCAGCAGCTTACCGGCCCGAGGGCCTGGAAACACCATATATTTT. Protein product: CASSLPARGPGNTIYF.

The chain uses TRBV28 and TRBJ2-5; D is possibly TRBD2 (6 bases). The length of the CDR3 is 13 residues. Trimming took 8 bases from V and 5 from J, leaving 15 bases between them. The germline V gene encodes CDR1 MDHEN and CDR2 SYDVKM. CDR3 coding DNA: TGTGCCAGCTTCACTACGGCGGGGGAGACCCAGTACTTC. This codes for CASFTTAGETQYF.

The rearrangement links TRBV7-2 to TRBJ1-2; D perhaps matches TRBD1 (5 bases). The germline V gene encodes CDR1 SGHTA and CDR2 FQGNSA. The CDR3 has 12 amino acids. Trimming took 1 base from V and 8 from J, leaving 8 bases between them. In DNA form, the CDR3 reads TGTGCCAGCAGCTTAGACGCAGGGGGCTACACCTTC. Protein product: CASSLDAGGYTF.

This clonotype showed up just a few times. The J gene is TRBJ2-5, the V gene TRBV12-3 or TRBV12-4; 8 bases are shared with TRBD2. The CDR3 spans 15 residues. Trimming took 3 bases from V and 5 from J; bases not matched to a gene: 8. CDR3 sequence reads: CASSFEAGVGETQYF. Here the CDR3 DNA reads TGTGCCAGCAGTTTTGAAGCGGGAGTCGGGGAGACCCAGTACTTC.

The rearrangement links TRBV7-2 to TRBJ2-5; D is perhaps TRBD1 (8 bases). Germline V gene sequence: CDR1 SGHTA, CDR2 FQGNSA. This CDR3 region has 14 residues. Trimming pared 2 bases from V and 8 bases from J, leaving 15 bases between. CDR3 sequence: CTSSLKQGGPTQYF. CDR3 DNA: TGTACCAGCAGCTTAAAACAGGGGGGGCCCACCCAGTACTTC. Based on the CDR3 plus reference TRBV7-2 and TRBJ2-5, the full variable domain is GAGVSQSPSNKVTEKGKDVELRCDPISGHTALYWYRQSLGQGLEFLIYFQGNSAPDKSGLPSDRFSAERTGGSVSTLTIQRTQQEDSAVYLCTSSLKQGGPTQYFGPGTRLLVL.

This chain links TRBV7-9 with TRBJ2-5; the D gene is possibly TRBD2 (5 bases). This CDR3 has 13 residues. Deletions cut 5 bases from V and 7 bases from J, with 14 bases between. Germline V gene sequence: CDR1 SEHNR, CDR2 FQNEAQ (reference sequence). In DNA, the CDR3 is TGTGCCAGCAGCGACTGGCGGGTGGGGACCCAGTACTTC. This encodes CASSDWRVGTQYF.

This clonotype has at least ten counts. The V and J genes are TRBV12-3 or TRBV12-4 and TRBJ1-5, with TRBD1 as a possible D gene (5 bases). Trimming left V 7 bases short and J 1 base short, with 11 bases between. The CDR3 covers 14 residues. CDR3: CASKKGASNQPQHF. The CDR3 region has the DNA TGTGCCAGCAAGAAAGGGGCGAGCAATCAGCCCCAGCATTTT.

This clonotype was recorded at least ten times. The chain is built from TRBV2 and TRBJ2-3; D not resolved. V shed 6 bases and J shed 4 bases, with 2 bases lying between them. Germline V gene data show CDR1 as SNHLY and CDR2 as FYNNEI. This CDR3 spans 10 amino acids. The CDR3 sequence: CASSADTQYF. In DNA, the CDR3 is TGTGCCAGCAGCGCAGATACGCAGTATTTT. The variable domain in full, with the rest retrieved from reference TRBV2 and TRBJ2-3, is EPEVTQTPSHQVTQMGQEVILRCVPISNHLYFYWYRQILGQKVEFLVSFYNNEISEKSEIFDDQFSVERPDGSNFTLKIRSTKLEDSAMYFCASSADTQYFGPGTRLTVL.

CDR3 DNA sequence: TGTGCCACCACACTCGGGACTAGCGGGAGTTCAGAGACCCAGTACTTC. As protein: CATTLGTSGSSETQYF. The chain carries TRBV18 and TRBJ2-5; 14 bases are shared with TRBD2. The CDR3 is 16 amino acids. Germline CDR1 KGHSH, CDR2 LQKENI. The V segment lost 10 bases and the J segment 4 bases; nucleotides outside the gene matches: 11.